This T cell receptor beta chain derives from a study of T cell changes during pregnancy in multiple sclerosis. Assay: immunoSEQ multiplex PCR; the TCRdb copy retains only in-frame clones and omits some. Among around 120,000 clones, more than 85% were seen once, and the ten largest hold about 3%. This clonotype originated in a female donor with multiple sclerosis, enrolled in a pregnancy study. The material was peripheral blood, obtained after pregnancy.

CDR3 region: CASSRQTGGDQPQHF. In DNA, the CDR3 is TGTGCCAGCAGTCGACAGACAGGGGGGGATCAGCCCCAGCATTTT. The V call is TRBV6-6, the J call TRBJ1-5, with 9 bases lining up with TRBD1. Trimming cost V 5 bases and J 5 bases; bases outside gene matches: 7. The CDR3 consists of 15 residues. Germline V gene data show CDR1 as MNHNY and CDR2 as SVGAGI (reference sequence).